This TCR beta chain emerged from a study of T cell responses to AZD1222 COVID-19 vaccine. Study-level findings and limits: The donors showed a predominance of white British ancestry and of females, with possible underestimation of clonal diversity. Seropositivity was recorded at baseline in only 6 or 7 AZD1222 recipients. Only after the peak T cell response were repertoires sampled. Spike-specific TCR breadth rose after two AZD1222 doses, and depth rose as well.

In this sample, this clone turned up once. The antigen remains unidentified. This CDR3 contains 14 residues. V was clipped by 1 base and J by 8 bases, with 14 bases between them. CDR1 is MNHNS, CDR2 SASEGT, per germline. Sequencing used immunoSEQ multiplex PCR; TCRdb keeps in-frame clones, though not all of them. The data contain about 110,000 clones, 90% to 95% of them singletons. The sequencing here drew on peripheral blood, taken on day 0 of AZD1222 vaccination. The clonotype was recovered from an adult in good health. The chain couples TRBV6-1 to TRBJ1-2, with D possibly TRBD1 on 5 matching bases. DNA for the CDR3: TGTGCCAGCAGTGAAGGGTCAGGGTTTCTGGGCTACACCTTC. It encodes CASSEGSGFLGYTF.